This T cell receptor (beta chain) was observed in a study of blood T cell repertoires in COVID-19. As for the study in general: The samples span acute and convalescent COVID-19 from the United States, Italy and Spain. T cells, B-cell-depleted T cells, or PBMCs provided the cDNA or gDNA that served as material.

How the authors handled the data: Amplification of reference gene primers provided the estimated nucleated cell counts. TCRdb keeps only in-frame clones here, not all; method: immunoSEQ multiplex PCR. The D gene and trimming were derived from the DNA, and the V and J assignments and clone size from that table. This sample has some 250,000 clones, with around three quarters found just once. Germline-derived CDR1 and CDR2 are SGHTA and FQGTGA. Trimming cost V 2 bases and J 7 bases, with 12 bases left between them. The CDR3 extends over 13 amino acids. Sequencing was performed on peripheral blood. The TCR originated in an elderly woman with acute or convalescent COVID-19. The chain uses TRBV7-3 and TRBJ2-7; tentatively, D is TRBD2 (5 bases). The CDR3 DNA follows: TGTGCCAGCAGCTTAGGTACTAGTGGGGAGCAGTACTTC. Translated: CASSLGTSGEQYF.